These 4 T cell receptor beta chains came from one sample sequenced in a study of lymphopenia after photon versus proton radiotherapy. The assay was immunoSEQ multiplex PCR, and TCRdb's table has in-frame clones only and misses some. The table shows approximately 71,000 clones, with approximately 91% occurring only once. This specimen was peripheral blood, taken from a patient treated with photon-based radiotherapy. The receptors come from a woman aged 70 to 79 with pancreatic cancer.

The chain combines TRBV19 with TRBJ1-2; TRBD1 aligns across 11 bases. The germline V gene encodes CDR1 LNHDA and CDR2 SQIVND (reference sequence). The CDR3 contains 13 residues. Losses at the gene ends were 3 bases for V and 7 bases for J; bases not matched to a gene: 1. For the CDR3, the DNA is TGTGCCAGTAGTATTGGGACAGGGGGTGGCTACACCTTC. Its translation: CASSIGTGGGYTF.

This chain joins TRBV6-7 and TRBJ1-1, with D possibly TRBD1 on 5 matching bases. TRBV6-7 is marked as an open reading frame, function uncertain. The V and J ends lost 2 bases and 0 bases respectively, with 13 bases between them. The CDR3 loop spans 16 amino acids. CDR3 bases: TGTGCCAGCAGTTACCCAGGGAGACCCATGAACACTGAAGCTTTCTTT. As protein: CASSYPGRPMNTEAFF.

This chain uses TRBV5-4 with TRBJ1-3, with D unresolved. The CDR3 has 15 amino acids. V gave up 4 bases and J gave up 1 base, with 12 bases separating them. The germline gives CDR1 SGHNT, CDR2 YYREEE (reference sequence). The CDR3 sequence is CASSAGQISGNTIYF. Here the CDR3 DNA reads TGTGCCAGCAGCGCGGGTCAAATATCTGGAAACACCATATATTTT.

The chain employs TRBV7-9 and TRBJ2-7, with D perhaps matching TRBD2 (6 bases). CDR1 is SEHNR, CDR2 FQNEAQ, per germline (reference sequence). This CDR3 is built from 14 residues. Trimming shortened V by 5 bases and J by 2 bases, and 13 bases separated the two germline ends. This CDR3 is CASSPGGLTYEQYF. CDR3 DNA sequence: TGTGCCAGCAGCCCTGGAGGGCTAACCTACGAGCAGTACTTC.